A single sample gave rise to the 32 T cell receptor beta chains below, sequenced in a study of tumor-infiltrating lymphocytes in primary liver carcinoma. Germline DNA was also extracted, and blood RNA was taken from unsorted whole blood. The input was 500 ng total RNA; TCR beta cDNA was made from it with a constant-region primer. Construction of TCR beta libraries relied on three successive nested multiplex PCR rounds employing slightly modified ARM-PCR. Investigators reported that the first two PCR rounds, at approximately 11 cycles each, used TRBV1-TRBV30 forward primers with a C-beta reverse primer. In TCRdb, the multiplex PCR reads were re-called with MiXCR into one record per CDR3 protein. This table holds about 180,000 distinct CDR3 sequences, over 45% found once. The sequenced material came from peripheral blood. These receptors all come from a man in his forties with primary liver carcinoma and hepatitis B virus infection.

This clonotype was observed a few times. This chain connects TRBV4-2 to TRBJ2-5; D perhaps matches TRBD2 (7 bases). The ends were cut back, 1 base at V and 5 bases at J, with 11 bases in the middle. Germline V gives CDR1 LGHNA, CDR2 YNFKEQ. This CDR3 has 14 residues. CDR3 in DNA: TGTGCCAGCAGCCAAGCGGGGGGCTTGGAGACCCAGTACTTC. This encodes CASSQAGGLETQYF.

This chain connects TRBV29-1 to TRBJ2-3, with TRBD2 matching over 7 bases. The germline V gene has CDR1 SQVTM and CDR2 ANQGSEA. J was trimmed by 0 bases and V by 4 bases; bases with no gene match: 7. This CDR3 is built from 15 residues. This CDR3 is CSVGAGSASTDTQYF. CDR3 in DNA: TGCAGCGTTGGAGCGGGAAGCGCGAGCACAGATACGCAGTATTTT.

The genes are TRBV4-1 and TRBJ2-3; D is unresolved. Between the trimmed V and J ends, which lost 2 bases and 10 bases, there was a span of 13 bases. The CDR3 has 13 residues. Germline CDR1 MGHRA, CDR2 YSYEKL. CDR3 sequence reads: CASSQTRAASQYF. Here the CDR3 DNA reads TGCGCCAGCAGCCAAACAAGGGCGGCGTCGCAGTATTTT.

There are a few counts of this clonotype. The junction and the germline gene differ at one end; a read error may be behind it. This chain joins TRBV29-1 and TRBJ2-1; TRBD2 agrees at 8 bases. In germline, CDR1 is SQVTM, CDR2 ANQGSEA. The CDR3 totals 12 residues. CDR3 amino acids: CNVGGLVDEQFF. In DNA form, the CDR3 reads TGCAACGTTGGGGGACTAGTCGATGAGCAGTTCTTC.

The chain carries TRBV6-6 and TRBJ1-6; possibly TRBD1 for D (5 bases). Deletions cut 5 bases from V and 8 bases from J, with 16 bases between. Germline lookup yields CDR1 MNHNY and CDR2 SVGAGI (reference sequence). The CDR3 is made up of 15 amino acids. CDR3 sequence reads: CASSQQAAGDSPLHF. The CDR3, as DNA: TGTGCCAGCAGTCAACAGGCGGCCGGAGATTCACCCCTCCACTTT.

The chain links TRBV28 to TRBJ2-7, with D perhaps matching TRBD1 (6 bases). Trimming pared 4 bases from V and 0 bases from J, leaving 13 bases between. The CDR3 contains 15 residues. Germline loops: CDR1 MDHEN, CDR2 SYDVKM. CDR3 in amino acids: CASSYPGASSYEQYF. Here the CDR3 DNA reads TGTGCCAGCAGTTATCCAGGGGCTAGCTCCTACGAGCAGTACTTC. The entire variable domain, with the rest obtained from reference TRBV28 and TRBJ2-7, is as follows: DVKVTQSSRYLVKRTGEKVFLECVQDMDHENMFWYRQDPGLGLRLIYFSYDVKMKEKGDIPEGYSVSREKKERFSLILESASTNQTSMYLCASSYPGASSYEQYFGPGTRLTVT.

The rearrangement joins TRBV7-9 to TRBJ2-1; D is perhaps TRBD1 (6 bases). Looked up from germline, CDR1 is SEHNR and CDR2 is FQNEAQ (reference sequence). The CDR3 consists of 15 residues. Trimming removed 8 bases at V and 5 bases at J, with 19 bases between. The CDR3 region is CASGVDQGFHNEQFF. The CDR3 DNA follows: TGTGCCAGCGGCGTCGACCAGGGGTTCCACAATGAGCAGTTCTTC.

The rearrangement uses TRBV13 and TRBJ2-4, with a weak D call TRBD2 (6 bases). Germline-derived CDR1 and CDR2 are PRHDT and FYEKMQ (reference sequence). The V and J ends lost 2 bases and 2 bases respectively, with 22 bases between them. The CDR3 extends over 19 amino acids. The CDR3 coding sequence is TGTGCCAGCAGCTTAACGAGGACCGGGTTACGGGAGACCAAAAACATTCAGTACTTC. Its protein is CASSLTRTGLRETKNIQYF. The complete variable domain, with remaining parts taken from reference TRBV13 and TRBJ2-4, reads AAGVIQSPRHLIKEKRETATLKCYPIPRHDTVYWYQQGPGQDPQFLISFYEKMQSDKGSIPDRFSAQQFSDYHSELNMSSLELGDSALYFCASSLTRTGLRETKNIQYFGAGTRLSVL.

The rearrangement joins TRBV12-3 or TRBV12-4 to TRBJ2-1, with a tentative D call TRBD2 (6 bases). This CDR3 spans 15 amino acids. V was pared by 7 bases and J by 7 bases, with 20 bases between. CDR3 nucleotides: TGTGCCAGCACCACCCCTGGTGGGAGGAGTAATGAGCAGTTCTTC. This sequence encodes CASTTPGGRSNEQFF.

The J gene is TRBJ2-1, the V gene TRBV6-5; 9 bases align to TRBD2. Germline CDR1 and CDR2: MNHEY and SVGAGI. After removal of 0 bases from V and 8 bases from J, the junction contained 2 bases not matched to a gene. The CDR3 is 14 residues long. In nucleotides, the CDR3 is TGTGCCAGCAGTTACTCGCGGACTAGCGATGAGCAGTTCTTC. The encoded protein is CASSYSRTSDEQFF.

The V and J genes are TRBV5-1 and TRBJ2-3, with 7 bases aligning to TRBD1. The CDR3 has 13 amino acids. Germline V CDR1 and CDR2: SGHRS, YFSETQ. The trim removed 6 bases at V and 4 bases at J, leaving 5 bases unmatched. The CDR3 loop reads CASNYRGPDTQYF. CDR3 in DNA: TGCGCCAGCAACTATAGGGGGCCAGATACGCAGTATTTT.

The CDR3 DNA follows: TGTGCCAGCAGCTTATCTAGCGGGAGGAACGAGCAGTACTTC. Its protein is CASSLSSGRNEQYF. The chain uses TRBV7-9 and TRBJ2-7; 11 bases align to TRBD2. J gave up 5 bases and V 2 bases, and 2 bases lay outside the gene matches. The CDR3 loop spans 14 amino acids. Germline assignment: CDR1 SEHNR and CDR2 FQNEAQ (reference sequence).

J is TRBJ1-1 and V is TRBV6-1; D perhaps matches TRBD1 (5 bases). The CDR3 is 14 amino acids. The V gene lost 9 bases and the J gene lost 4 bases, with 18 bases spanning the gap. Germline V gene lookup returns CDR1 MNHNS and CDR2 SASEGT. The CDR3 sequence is CASAKGEAITEAFF. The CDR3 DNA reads TGTGCCAGTGCGAAAGGGGAGGCAATCACTGAAGCTTTCTTT.

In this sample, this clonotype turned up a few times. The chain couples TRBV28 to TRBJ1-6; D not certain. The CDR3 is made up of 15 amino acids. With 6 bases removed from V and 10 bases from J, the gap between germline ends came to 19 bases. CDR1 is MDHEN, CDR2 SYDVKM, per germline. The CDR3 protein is CASSPHPGGKSPLHF. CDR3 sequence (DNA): TGTGCCAGCAGCCCACACCCGGGTGGAAAATCACCCCTCCACTTT.

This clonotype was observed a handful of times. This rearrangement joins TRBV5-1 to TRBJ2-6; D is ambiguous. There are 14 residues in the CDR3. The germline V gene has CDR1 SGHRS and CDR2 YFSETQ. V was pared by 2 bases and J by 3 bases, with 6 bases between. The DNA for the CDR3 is TGCGCCAGCAGCTTTGACATTGGGGCCAACGTCCTGACTTTC. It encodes CASSFDIGANVLTF.

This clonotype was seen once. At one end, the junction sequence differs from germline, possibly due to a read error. CDR3 sequence: CSISAEEYNEQFF. The CDR3, as DNA: TGTTCCATCAGTGCGGAGGAGTACAATGAGCAGTTCTTC. This rearrangement joins TRBV10-3 to TRBJ2-1; tentatively, D is TRBD2 (5 bases). The CDR3 is 13 amino acids. Per germline, CDR1 ENHRY and CDR2 SYGVKD.

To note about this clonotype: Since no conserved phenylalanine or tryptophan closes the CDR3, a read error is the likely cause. The CDR3 DNA follows: TGCAGCGCTACCGGACCGTCGCTCGGCTTGGTGGTCGAGCAGTACTAC. Translation: CSATGPSLGLVVEQYY. The chain is built from TRBV29-1 and TRBJ2-7; the D is unclear. Germline CDR1 is SQVTM and CDR2 is ANQGSEA. V was pared by 7 bases and J by 6 bases, with 28 bases between. This CDR3 has 16 residues.

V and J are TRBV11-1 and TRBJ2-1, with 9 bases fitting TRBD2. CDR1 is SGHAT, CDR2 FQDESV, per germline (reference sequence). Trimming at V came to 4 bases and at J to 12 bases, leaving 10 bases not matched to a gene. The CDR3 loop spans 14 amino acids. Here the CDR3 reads CASSSSGNVWWQFF. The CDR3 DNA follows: TGTGCCAGCAGCTCTAGCGGGAACGTATGGTGGCAGTTCTTC.

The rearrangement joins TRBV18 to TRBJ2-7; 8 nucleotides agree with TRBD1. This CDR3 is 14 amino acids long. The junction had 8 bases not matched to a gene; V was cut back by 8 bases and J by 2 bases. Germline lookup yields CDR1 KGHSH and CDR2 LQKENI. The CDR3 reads CASRGDRGPYEQYF. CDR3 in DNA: TGTGCCAGCCGGGGAGACAGGGGACCCTACGAGCAGTACTTC.

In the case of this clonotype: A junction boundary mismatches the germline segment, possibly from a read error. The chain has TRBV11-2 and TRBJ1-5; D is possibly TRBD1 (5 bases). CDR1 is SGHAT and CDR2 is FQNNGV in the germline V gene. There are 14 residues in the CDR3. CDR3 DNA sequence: TGTGCCAGCAGCTCGGGGGATGACAATCAGGCCCAGCATTTT. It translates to CASSSGDDNQAQHF. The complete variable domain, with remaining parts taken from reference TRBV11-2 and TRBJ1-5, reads EAGVAQSPRYKIIEKRQSVAFWCNPISGHATLYWYQQILGQGPKLLIQFQNNGVVDDSQLPKDRFSAERLKGVDSTLKIQPAKLEDSAVYLCASSSGDDNQAQHFGDGTRLSIL.

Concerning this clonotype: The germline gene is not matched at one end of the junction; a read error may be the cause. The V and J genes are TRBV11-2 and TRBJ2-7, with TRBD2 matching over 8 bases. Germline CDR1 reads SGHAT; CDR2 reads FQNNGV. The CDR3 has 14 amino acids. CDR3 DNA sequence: TGCGCCAGCAGCTTACGGGAGGGGGACAACGAGCTGTACTTC. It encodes CASSLREGDNELYF.

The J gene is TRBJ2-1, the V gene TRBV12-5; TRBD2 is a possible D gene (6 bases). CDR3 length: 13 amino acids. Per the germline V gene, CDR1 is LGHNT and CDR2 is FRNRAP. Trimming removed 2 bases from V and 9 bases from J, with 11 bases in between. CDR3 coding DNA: TGTGCTAGTGGTTTGTCTATCGGGGGTGAGCAGTTCTTC. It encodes CASGLSIGGEQFF.

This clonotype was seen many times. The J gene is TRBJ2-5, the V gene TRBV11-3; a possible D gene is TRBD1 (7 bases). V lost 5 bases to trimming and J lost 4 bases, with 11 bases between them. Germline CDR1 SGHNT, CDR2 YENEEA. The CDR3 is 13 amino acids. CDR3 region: CASSRQGGETQYF. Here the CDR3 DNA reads TGTGCCAGCAGCCGACAGGGAGGAGAGACCCAGTACTTC.

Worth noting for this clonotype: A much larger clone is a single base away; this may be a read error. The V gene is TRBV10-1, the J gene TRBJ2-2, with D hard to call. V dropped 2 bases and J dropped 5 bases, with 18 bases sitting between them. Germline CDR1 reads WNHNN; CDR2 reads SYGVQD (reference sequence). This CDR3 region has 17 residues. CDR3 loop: CASSEGPKSQKTGELFF. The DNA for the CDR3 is TGCGCCAGCAGTGAGGGTCCAAAATCCCAGAAGACCGGGGAGCTGTTTTTT.

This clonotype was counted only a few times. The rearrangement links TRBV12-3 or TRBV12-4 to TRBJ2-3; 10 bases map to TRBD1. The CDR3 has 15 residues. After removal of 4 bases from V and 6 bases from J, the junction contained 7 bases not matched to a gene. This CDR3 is CASSSSGQGLDTQYF. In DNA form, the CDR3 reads TGTGCCAGCAGTTCATCGGGACAGGGGTTGGATACGCAGTATTTT.

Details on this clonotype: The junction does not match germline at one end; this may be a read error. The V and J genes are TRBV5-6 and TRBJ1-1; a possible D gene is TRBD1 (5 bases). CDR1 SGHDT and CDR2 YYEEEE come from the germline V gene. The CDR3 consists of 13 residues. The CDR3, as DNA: TGTGTCAGCAGCTTTCCTCAGGGTATTGAAGCCTTCTTT. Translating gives CVSSFPQGIEAFF.

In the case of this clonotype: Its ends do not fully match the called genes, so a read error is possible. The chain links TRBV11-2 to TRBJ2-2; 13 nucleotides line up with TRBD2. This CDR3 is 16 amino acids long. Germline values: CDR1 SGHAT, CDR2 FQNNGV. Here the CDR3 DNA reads TGTGCCAGCAGCATTTGGACTAGCGGGGGCACCGGGGAGCTGGTTTTT. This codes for CASSIWTSGGTGELVF.

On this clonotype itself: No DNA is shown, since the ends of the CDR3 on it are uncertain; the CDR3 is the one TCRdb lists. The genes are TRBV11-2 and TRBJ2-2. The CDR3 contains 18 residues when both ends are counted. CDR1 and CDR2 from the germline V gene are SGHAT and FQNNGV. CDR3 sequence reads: CASSLYRTAGRNRGAVFF.

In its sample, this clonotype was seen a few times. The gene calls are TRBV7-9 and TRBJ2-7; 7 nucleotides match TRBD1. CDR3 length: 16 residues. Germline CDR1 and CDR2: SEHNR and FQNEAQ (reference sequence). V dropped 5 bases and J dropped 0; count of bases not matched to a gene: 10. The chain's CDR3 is CASSPSTGPSSYEQYF. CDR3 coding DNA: TGTGCCAGCAGCCCCTCGACAGGGCCGAGCTCCTACGAGCAGTACTTC.

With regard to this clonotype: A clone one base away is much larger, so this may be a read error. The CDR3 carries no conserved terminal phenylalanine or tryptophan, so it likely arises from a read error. Here the CDR3 DNA reads TGCAGCGCCCACTCGGACGGGACTACCGAGACCCAGTACCTC. Translation gives CSAHSDGTTETQYL. The chain carries TRBV29-1 and TRBJ2-5; 7 bases align to TRBD2. Germline CDR1 is SQVTM and CDR2 is ANQGSEA. The CDR3 covers 14 residues. V trimming: 7 bases; J trimming: 5 bases; junction bases outside the gene matches: 13.

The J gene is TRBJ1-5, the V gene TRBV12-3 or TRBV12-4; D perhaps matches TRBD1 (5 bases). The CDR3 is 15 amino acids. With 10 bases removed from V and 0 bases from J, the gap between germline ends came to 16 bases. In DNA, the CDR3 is TGTGCCAACAGGAAAGATGGCTATAGCAATCAGCCCCAGCATTTT. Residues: CANRKDGYSNQPQHF.

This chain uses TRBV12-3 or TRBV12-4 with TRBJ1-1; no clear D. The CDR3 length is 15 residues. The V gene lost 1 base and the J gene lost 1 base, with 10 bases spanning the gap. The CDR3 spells CASSLEANQNTEAFF. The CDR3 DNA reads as TGTGCCAGCAGTTTAGAGGCAAACCAGAACACTGAAGCTTTCTTT.